These 2 T cell receptor beta chains were all obtained from the same sample, sequenced in a study of tumor-infiltrating lymphocytes in primary liver carcinoma. A primer matching the constant region was used to make TCR beta cDNA from 500 to 650 ng of total RNA. Three-round nested multiplex PCR performed with slightly modified ARM-PCR produced the TCR beta libraries. Forward primers for TRBV1-TRBV30 and a C-beta reverse primer served the first two PCR rounds, at roughly 10 cycles each. TCRdb called the multiplex PCR reads again in MiXCR, with one record for every CDR3 protein. The data contain about 99,000 distinct CDR3 sequences, about 70% of them singletons. The source material, 20-30 mg of unsorted bulk tissue, was used to co-extract RNA and DNA. Sequenced sample: liver tumor tissue from sampling region 5. The subset is: tumor region T5, tumor centre. The source of these receptors is a woman aged 55-75 years with primary liver carcinoma and hepatitis B virus infection.

About this clonotype: The junction and the germline gene differ at one end; a read error may be behind it. The chain is built from TRBV11-2 and TRBJ2-1; no firm D call. Germline CDR1 SGHAT, CDR2 FQNNGV. CDR3 length: 12 residues. CDR3 sequence (DNA): TGTACCAGCAGCTTCACAGACAATGAGCGGTTCTTC. This gives the protein CTSSFTDNERFF.

This clonotype was seen a handful of times. This clone may be a read error of a much larger clone one base away. V is TRBV29-1 and J is TRBJ2-7; 8 nucleotides match TRBD1. The CDR3 is 12 amino acids. The germline CDR1 and CDR2 sequences are SQVTM and ANQGSEA. The CDR3 here is CSGQGSSGEQCF. The DNA of the CDR3 is TGCAGCGGACAGGGGTCCTCTGGGGAGCAGTGCTTC.